This T cell receptor beta chain is from a study of CD8+CD57+ T cells in acquired aplastic anemia. At the level of the study: Across the sorted CD4+ and CD8+ cells, DNA amounts averaged 3.2 ug. Study results and caveats: Patient and control CD8+ Simpson's diversity was not significantly different. Overlap between patients and controls comprised roughly 30 CD8+ CDR3 sequences.

The ends were cut back, 6 bases at V and 3 bases at J, with 18 bases in the middle. Looked up from germline, CDR1 is SEHNR and CDR2 is FQNEAQ (reference sequence). There are 15 residues in the CDR3. Profiling that covered TCR beta VDJ and CDR3 relied on genomic DNA as its template. In TCRdb, the reads were re-called with MiXCR into one record per CDR3 protein. The sample includes under 200,000 distinct CDR3 sequences, about 64% of them seen just once. Comment on this clonotype: Antigen: not known.

The origin of this receptor is a human donor with severe aplastic anemia or a healthy control (not recorded which). Sequenced material: sorted CD4+, CD8+, or CD8+CD57+ T cells (not recorded which) from PBMCs. The rearrangement uses TRBV7-9 and TRBJ2-7; D unclear. DNA of the CDR3: TGTGCCAGCAGTCTTGAGTCGGCACCTCTCTACGAGCAGTACTTC. Translated, it gives CASSLESAPLYEQYF. The variable domain in full, completed from reference TRBV7-9 and TRBJ2-7, reads DTGVSQNPRHKITKRGQNVTFRCDPISEHNRLYWYRQTLGQGPEFLTYFQNEAQLEKSRLLSDRFSAERPKGSFSTLEIQRTEQGDSAMYLCASSLESAPLYEQYFGPGTRLTVT.